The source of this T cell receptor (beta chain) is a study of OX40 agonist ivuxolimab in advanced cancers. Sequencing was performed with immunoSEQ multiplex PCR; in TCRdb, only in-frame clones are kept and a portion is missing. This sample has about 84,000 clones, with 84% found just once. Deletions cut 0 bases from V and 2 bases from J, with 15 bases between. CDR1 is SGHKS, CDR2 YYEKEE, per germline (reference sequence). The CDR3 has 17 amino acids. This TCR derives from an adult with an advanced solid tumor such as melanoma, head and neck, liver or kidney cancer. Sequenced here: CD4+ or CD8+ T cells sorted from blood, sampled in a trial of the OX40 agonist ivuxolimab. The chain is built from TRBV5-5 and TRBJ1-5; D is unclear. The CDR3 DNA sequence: TGTGCCAGCAGCTTGGGACCCCGTAGGGCAGGCAATCAGCCCCAGCATTTT. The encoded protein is CASSLGPRRAGNQPQHF.